These T cell receptor beta chains were read from a single sample in a study of cytomegalovirus exposure and HLA in healthy donors. Here immunoSEQ multiplex PCR was the method, and the copy in TCRdb shows in-frame clones only, minus some. The sample lists under 200,000 clones, 80% to 90% seen once, with roughly 10% in the top ten. The sequencing input was PBMCs. Source of these receptors: a man aged 45 to 65 in good health and CMV-seropositive. Both conserved end residues are part of each CDR3. D genes are given only for firm matches. A clone size is listed for some rows: how often the clone was seen (once, few, many), or a class if it is expanded.

TRBD2,TRBV5-1,NA,TRBJ2-5,TGCGCCAGCAGCTCCGGAGCGGGGGGAGAAGAGACCCAGTACTTC,CASSSGAGGEETQYF
NA,TRBV18,NA,TRBJ2-2,TGTGCCAGCTCACCTACGGGGGAGAGGTACACCGGGGAGCTGTTTTTT,CASSPTGERYTGELFF
TRBD1,TRBV6-5,NA,TRBJ1-2,TGTGCCAGCAGTTACTCGAACAGGGGAGCCTATGGCTACACCTTC,CASSYSNRGAYGYTF
NA,TRBV15,NA,TRBJ2-7,TGTGCCACCAGCAGAGCTGGGGCCAGGGACTCCTACGAGCAGTACTTC,CATSRAGARDSYEQYF
NA,TRBV7-2,NA,TRBJ2-3,TGTGCCAGCAGCCCGGGACATCAGACAGATACGCAGTATTTT,CASSPGHQTDTQYF
NA,TRBV18,NA,TRBJ2-2,TGTGCCAGCTCACCACGGATCCTGAGAGCGGGCACCGGGGAGCTGTTTTTT,CASSPRILRAGTGELFF
TRBD1,TRBV7-9,NA,TRBJ2-2,TGTGCCAGCAGCCCCGGGACAGGGACGGGGGAGCTGTTTTTT,CASSPGTGTGELFF
TRBD1,TRBV6-5,NA,TRBJ1-4,TGTGCCAGCAGTTACGACAGGGACAATGAAAAACTGTTTTTT,CASSYDRDNEKLFF
NA,TRBV6-5,NA,TRBJ1-6,TGTGCCAGCAGCCACCAGGGGTCGGATTCACCCCTCCACTTT,CASSHQGSDSPLHF
TRBD2,TRBV6-4,NA,TRBJ2-1,TGTGCCAGCAGGGGGGTACGGGCGGGGGGGCCCTACAATGAGCAGTTCTTC,CASRGVRAGGPYNEQFF
NA,TRBV4-1,NA,TRBJ2-3,TGCGCCAGCAGCCACCGGGAGCTCACAGATACGCAGTATTTT,CASSHRELTDTQYF
TRBD1,TRBV29-1,NA,TRBJ1-2,TGCAGCGTCGCTGACAGGGGCTATGGCTACACCTTC,CSVADRGYGYTF
NA,TRBV4-1,NA,TRBJ1-2,TGCGCCAGCAGCCAAGATTCTAATACTTACTATGGCTACACCTTC,CASSQDSNTYYGYTF
TRBD1,TRBV6-1,once,TRBJ2-7,TGTGCCAGCAGTTTACAGGGGGCCGATTACGAGCAGTACTTC,CASSLQGADYEQYF
TRBD1,TRBV18,few,TRBJ1-6,TGTGCCAGCTCCAGGGGGGTAGATAATTCACCCCTCCACTTT,CASSRGVDNSPLHF
NA,TRBV28,NA,TRBJ2-1,TGTGCCAGCAGTTTATTCGGGCAGGGTCTGTACAATGAGCAGTTCTTC,CASSLFGQGLYNEQFF
TRBD2,TRBV5-5,few,TRBJ2-2,TGTGCCAGCAGCTCCCGGGGAGGGGCAGACACCGGGGAGCTGTTTTTT,CASSSRGGADTGELFF
TRBD1,TRBV5-1,NA,TRBJ1-1,TGCGCCAGCAGCTTGGGGCAGGGGGCTTATGCTGAAGCTTTCTTT,CASSLGQGAYAEAFF
TRBD2,TRBV4-3,NA,TRBJ2-2,TGCGCCAGCAGCCAGAGAGTTAGCGGGATGAACACCGGGGAGCTGTTTTTT,CASSQRVSGMNTGELFF
TRBD1,TRBV4-1,NA,TRBJ2-3,TGCGCCAGCAGCCAAGGATTCCGGACAGGGGGTGATACGCAGTATTTT,CASSQGFRTGGDTQYF
NA,TRBV11-2,NA,TRBJ1-6,TGTGCCAGCAGCTTCGGCGGACAGTGGGCTAATTCACCCCTCCACTTT,CASSFGGQWANSPLHF
TRBD1,TRBV19,NA,TRBJ2-5,TGTGCCAGTAGTGAGGGACAGGGGATTTTGCAGACCCAGTACTTC,CASSEGQGILQTQYF
TRBD1,TRBV5-5,few,TRBJ2-7,TGTGCCAGCTCTGTTCGGGCGGACAGGGGCTTTTACGAGCAGTACTTC,CASSVRADRGFYEQYF
TRBD1,TRBV14,NA,TRBJ2-1,TGTGCCAGCAGCCAGTGGGACAGGGTAAACAATGAGCAGTTCTTC,CASSQWDRVNNEQFF
TRBD2,TRBV7-3,NA,TRBJ2-1,TGTGCCAGCAGCTTAATGGCGGGAGGTGTCGATGAGCAGTTCTTC,CASSLMAGGVDEQFF
NA,TRBV9,NA,TRBJ1-1,TGTGCCAGCAGCGTAGGGCCCGGACAGATATTGAACACTGAAGCTTTCTTT,CASSVGPGQILNTEAFF
NA,TRBV10-3,NA,TRBJ1-6,TGTGCCATCAGTGAGTCCCCGCTGAGTGACCTCCACTTT,CAISESPLSDLHF
TRBD1,TRBV7-2,NA,TRBJ2-5,TGTGCCAGCAGCTTTCACCCCTCGCAGGGGGATACCCAGTACTTC,CASSFHPSQGDTQYF
NA,TRBV7-9,NA,TRBJ2-1,TGTGCCAGCAGGTCCCTTAGGGACACAAACAATGAGCAGTTCTTC,CASRSLRDTNNEQFF
NA,TRBV6-6,few,TRBJ1-1,TGTGCCAGCAGTCCAGGGATGGTAGGCACTGAAGCTTTCTTT,CASSPGMVGTEAFF
NA,TRBV5-4,NA,TRBJ1-3,TGTGCCAGCAGCCGGGGAGACTCTGGAAACACCATATATTTT,CASSRGDSGNTIYF
NA,TRBV28,NA,TRBJ1-5,TGTGCCAGCAGCCGAACATCAAGCAATCAGCCCCAGCATTTT,CASSRTSSNQPQHF
NA,TRBV11-2,NA,TRBJ1-1,TGTGCCAGCAGCTTAGAAGCAGGGTTGGACACTGAAGCTTTCTTT,CASSLEAGLDTEAFF
TRBD1,TRBV25-1,NA,TRBJ1-2,TGTGCCAGCAGTAGGGGACAGGGCTATGGCTACACCTTC,CASSRGQGYGYTF
NA,TRBV28,NA,TRBJ1-3,TGTGCCAGCAGTGCCCTACAGGGCGCTGGAAACACCATATATTTT,CASSALQGAGNTIYF
NA,TRBV13,NA,TRBJ1-2,TGTGCCAGCAGCCCGGAGACTAACTATGGCTACACCTTC,CASSPETNYGYTF
TRBD1,TRBV5-1,NA,TRBJ1-2,TGCGCCAGCAGCCGCGGACAGGGACCGGGCTACACCTTC,CASSRGQGPGYTF
NA,TRBV6-1,NA,TRBJ1-2,TGTGCCAGCAGTGCCGAAACGGGCTATGGCTACACCTTC,CASSAETGYGYTF
TRBD2,TRBV4-2,NA,TRBJ2-3,TGTGCCAGCAGCCAAACATTAGCGGGGGGCTATCGCACAGATACGCAGTATTTT,CASSQTLAGGYRTDTQYF
TRBD1,TRBV4-2,NA,TRBJ2-1,TGTGCCAGCAGCCGGAGTGGGGGACAGGGGGCTAATGAGCAGTTCTTC,CASSRSGGQGANEQFF
NA,TRBV5-1,NA,TRBJ1-1,TGCGCCAGCAGCCAAAGACAGCTCATGAACACTGAAGCTTTCTTT,CASSQRQLMNTEAFF